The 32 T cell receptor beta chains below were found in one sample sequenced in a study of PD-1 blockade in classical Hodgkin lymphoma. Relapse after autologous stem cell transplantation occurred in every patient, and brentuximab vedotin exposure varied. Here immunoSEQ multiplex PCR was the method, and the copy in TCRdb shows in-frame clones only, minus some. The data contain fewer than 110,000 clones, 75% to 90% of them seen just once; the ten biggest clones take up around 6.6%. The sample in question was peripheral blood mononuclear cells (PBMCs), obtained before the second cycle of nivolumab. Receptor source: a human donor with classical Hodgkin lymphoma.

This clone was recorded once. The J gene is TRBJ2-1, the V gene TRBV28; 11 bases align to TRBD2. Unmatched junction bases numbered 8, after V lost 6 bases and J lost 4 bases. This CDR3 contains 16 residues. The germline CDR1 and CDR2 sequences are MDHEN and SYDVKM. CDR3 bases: TGTGCCAGCAGGGAGATAGGGACTAGCGGTTACAATGAGCAGTTCTTC. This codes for CASREIGTSGYNEQFF.

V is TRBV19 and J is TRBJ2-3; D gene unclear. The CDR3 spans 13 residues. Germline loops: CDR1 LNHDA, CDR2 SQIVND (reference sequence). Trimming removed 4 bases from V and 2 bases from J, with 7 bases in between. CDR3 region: CASSTIPTDTQYF. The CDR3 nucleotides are TGTGCCAGTAGTACGATTCCCACAGATACGCAGTATTTT. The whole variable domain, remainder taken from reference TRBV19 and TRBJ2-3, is DGGITQSPKYLFRKEGQNVTLSCEQNLNHDAMYWYRQDPGQGLRLIYYSQIVNDFQKGDIAEGYSVSREKKESFPLTVTSAQKNPTAFYLCASSTIPTDTQYFGPGTRLTVL.

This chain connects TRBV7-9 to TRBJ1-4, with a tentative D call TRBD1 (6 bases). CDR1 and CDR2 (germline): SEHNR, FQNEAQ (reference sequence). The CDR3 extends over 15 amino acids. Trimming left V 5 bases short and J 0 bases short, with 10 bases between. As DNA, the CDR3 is TGTGCCAGCAGCCTGGACAGAGCAACTAATGAAAAACTGTTTTTT. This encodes CASSLDRATNEKLFF.

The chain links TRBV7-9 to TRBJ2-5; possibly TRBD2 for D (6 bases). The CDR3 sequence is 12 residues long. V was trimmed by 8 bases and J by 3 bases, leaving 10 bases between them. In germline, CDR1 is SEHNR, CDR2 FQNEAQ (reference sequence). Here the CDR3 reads CASRGEEETQYF. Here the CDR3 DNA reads TGTGCCAGCCGCGGGGAGGAAGAGACCCAGTACTTC.

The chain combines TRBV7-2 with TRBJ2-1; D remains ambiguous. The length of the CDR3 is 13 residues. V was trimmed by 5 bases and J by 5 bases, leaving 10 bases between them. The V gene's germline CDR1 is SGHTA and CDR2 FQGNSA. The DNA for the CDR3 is TGTGCCAGCAGCCCAGGACGGAACAATGAGCAGTTCTTC. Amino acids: CASSPGRNNEQFF.

The CDR3 here is CASSLEETDTQYF. The DNA of the CDR3 is TGTGCCAGCAGTTTAGAAGAGACAGATACGCAGTATTTT. The chain has TRBV28 and TRBJ2-3; no definite D call. The CDR3 is made up of 13 amino acids. Germline V gene sequence: CDR1 MDHEN, CDR2 SYDVKM. The V and J ends lost 2 bases and 3 bases respectively, with 6 bases between them.

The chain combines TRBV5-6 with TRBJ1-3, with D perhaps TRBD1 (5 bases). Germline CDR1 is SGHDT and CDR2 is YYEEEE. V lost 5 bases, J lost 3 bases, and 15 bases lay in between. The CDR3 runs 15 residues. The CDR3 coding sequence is TGTGCCAGCAGGGAGGCAGGGTCGGGTGGAAACACCATATATTTT. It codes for CASREAGSGGNTIYF.

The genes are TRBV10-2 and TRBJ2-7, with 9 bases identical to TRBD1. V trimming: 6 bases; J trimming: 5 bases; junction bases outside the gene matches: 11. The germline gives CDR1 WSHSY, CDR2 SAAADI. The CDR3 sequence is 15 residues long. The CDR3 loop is CASRHTGGFGDEQYF. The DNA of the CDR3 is TGCGCCAGCAGACACACAGGGGGCTTCGGGGACGAGCAGTACTTC.

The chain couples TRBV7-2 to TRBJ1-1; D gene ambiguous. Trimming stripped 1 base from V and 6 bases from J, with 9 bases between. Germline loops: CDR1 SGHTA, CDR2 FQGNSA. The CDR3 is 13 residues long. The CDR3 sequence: CASSLEAVAEAFF. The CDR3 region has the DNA TGTGCCAGCAGCTTAGAGGCGGTAGCTGAAGCTTTCTTT.

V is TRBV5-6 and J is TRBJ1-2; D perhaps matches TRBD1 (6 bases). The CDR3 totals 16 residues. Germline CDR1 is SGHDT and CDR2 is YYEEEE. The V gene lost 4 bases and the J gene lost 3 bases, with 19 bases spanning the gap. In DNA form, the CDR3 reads TGTGCCAGCAGCCTCAGGAATATGGGGGCCTACTATGGCTACACCTTC. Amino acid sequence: CASSLRNMGAYYGYTF.

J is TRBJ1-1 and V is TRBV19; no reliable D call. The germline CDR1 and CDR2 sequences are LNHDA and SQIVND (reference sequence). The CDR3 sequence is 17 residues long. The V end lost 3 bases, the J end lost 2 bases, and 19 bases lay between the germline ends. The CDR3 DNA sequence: TGTGCCAGTAGTATTGTCTCTCCAGCCACTTACAACACTGAAGCTTTCTTT. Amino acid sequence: CASSIVSPATYNTEAFF.

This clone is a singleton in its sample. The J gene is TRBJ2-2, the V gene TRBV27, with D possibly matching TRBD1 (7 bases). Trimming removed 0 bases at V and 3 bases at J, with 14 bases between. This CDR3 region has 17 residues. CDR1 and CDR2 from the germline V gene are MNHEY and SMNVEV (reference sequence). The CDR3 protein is CASSLSRRGQYTGELFF. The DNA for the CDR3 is TGTGCCAGCAGTTTATCGAGGAGGGGGCAATACACCGGGGAGCTGTTTTTT.

For the CDR3, the DNA is TGTGCCAGCAGCTTACCCCAAGGACTTCGGGCGCCAGATACGCAGTATTTT. This gives the protein CASSLPQGLRAPDTQYF. V usage is TRBV11-2 and J usage is TRBJ2-3; weak D call: TRBD2 (5 bases). V was shortened by 2 bases and J by 4 bases, with 19 bases between the two germline ends. Germline V gives CDR1 SGHAT, CDR2 FQNNGV. The CDR3 totals 17 residues.

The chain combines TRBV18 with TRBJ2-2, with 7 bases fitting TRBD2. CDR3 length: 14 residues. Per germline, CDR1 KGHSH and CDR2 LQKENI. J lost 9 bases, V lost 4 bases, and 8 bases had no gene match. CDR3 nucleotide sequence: TGTGCCAGCTCACTAGGACTAGACGGGAGGGAGCTGTTTTTT. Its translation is CASSLGLDGRELFF.

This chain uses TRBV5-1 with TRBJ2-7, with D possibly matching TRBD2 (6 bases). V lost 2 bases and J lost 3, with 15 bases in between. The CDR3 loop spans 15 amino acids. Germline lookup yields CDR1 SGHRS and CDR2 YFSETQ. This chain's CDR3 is CASSFSSGGIYEQYF. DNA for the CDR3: TGCGCCAGCAGCTTCAGCAGTGGAGGGATCTACGAGCAGTACTTC.

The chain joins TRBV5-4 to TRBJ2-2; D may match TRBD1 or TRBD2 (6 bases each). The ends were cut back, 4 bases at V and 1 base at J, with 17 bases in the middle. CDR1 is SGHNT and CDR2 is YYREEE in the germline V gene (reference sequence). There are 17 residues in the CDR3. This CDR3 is CASSLEPGAKNTGELFF. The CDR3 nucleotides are TGTGCCAGCAGCCTAGAACCGGGGGCTAAGAACACCGGGGAGCTGTTTTTT.

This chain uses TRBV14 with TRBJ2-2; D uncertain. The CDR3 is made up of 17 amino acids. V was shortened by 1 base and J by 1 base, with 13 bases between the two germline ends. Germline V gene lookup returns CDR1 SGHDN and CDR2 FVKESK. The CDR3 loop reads CASSQGPFRENTGELFF. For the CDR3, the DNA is TGTGCCAGCAGCCAAGGCCCCTTTAGGGAGAACACCGGGGAGCTGTTTTTT.

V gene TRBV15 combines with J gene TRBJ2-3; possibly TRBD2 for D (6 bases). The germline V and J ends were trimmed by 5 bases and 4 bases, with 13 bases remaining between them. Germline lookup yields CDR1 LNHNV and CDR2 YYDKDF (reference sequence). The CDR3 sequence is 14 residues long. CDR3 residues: CATSGGGTSDTQYF. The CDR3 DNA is TGTGCCACCAGCGGAGGAGGGACTTCAGATACGCAGTATTTT.

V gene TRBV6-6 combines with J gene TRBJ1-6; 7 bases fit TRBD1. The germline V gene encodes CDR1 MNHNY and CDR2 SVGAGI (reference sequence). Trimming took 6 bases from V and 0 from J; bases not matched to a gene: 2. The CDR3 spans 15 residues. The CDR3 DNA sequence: TGTGCCAGCAGCAGGGGGAGCTCCTATAATTCACCCCTCCACTTT. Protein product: CASSRGSSYNSPLHF.

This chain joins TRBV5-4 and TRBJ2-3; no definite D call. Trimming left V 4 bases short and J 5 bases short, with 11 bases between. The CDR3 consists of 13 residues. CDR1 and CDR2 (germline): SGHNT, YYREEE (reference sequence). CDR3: CASSPWPRDTQYF. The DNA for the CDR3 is TGTGCCAGCAGCCCTTGGCCCAGAGATACGCAGTATTTT. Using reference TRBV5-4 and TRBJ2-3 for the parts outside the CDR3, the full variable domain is ETGVTQSPTHLIKTRGQQVTLRCSSQSGHNTVSWYQQALGQGPQFIFQYYREEENGRGNFPPRFSGLQFPNYSSELNVNALELDDSALYLCASSPWPRDTQYFGPGTRLTVL.

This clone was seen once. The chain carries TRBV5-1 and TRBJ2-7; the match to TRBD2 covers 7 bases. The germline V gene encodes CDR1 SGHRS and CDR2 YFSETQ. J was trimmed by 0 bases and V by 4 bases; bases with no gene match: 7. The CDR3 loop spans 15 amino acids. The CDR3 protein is CASSPKGTTSYEQYF. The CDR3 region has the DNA TGCGCCAGCAGCCCAAAGGGGACTACCTCCTACGAGCAGTACTTC. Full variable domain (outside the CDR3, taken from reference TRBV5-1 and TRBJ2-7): KAGVTQTPRYLIKTRGQQVTLSCSPISGHRSVSWYQQTPGQGLQFLFEYFSETQRNKGNFPGRFSGRQFSNSRSEMNVSTLELGDSALYLCASSPKGTTSYEQYFGPGTRLTVT.

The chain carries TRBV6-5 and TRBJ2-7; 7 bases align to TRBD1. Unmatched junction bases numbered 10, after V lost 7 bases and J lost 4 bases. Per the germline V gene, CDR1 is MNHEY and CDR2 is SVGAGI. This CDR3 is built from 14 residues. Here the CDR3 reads CASNRQGSGYEQYF. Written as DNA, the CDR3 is TGTGCCAGCAACCGACAGGGCTCGGGTTACGAGCAGTACTTC.

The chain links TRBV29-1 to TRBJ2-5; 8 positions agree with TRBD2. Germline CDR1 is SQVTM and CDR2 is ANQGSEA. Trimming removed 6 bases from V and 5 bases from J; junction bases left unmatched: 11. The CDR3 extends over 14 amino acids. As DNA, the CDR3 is TGCAGCGTCACTCGCGGGGGGCAGAGGGAGACCCAGTACTTC. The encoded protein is CSVTRGGQRETQYF. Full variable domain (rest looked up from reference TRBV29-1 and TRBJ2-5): SAVISQKPSRDICQRGTSLTIQCQVDSQVTMMFWYRQQPGQSLTLIATANQGSEATYESGFVIDKFPISRPNLTFSTLTVSNMSPEDSSIYLCSVTRGGQRETQYFGPGTRLLVL.

The CDR3 protein is CASSPDWSYEQYF. DNA for the CDR3: TGTGCCAGCAGTCCAGACTGGTCCTACGAGCAGTACTTC. This chain connects TRBV9 to TRBJ2-7; unclear D gene. This CDR3 is built from 13 residues. V lost 5 bases and J 1 base, leaving 10 bases between the germline ends. Per the germline V gene, CDR1 is SGDLS and CDR2 is YYNGEE.

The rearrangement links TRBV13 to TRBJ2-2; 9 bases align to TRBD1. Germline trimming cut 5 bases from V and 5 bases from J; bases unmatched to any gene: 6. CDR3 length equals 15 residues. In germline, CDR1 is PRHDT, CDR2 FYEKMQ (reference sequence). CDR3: CASSETGGRTGELFF. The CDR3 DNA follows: TGTGCCAGCAGCGAGACAGGGGGTAGGACCGGGGAGCTGTTTTTT.

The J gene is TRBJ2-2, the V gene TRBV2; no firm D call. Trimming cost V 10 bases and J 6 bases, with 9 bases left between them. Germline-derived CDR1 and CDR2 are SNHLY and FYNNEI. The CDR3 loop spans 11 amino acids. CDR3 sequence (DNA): TGTGCCACTAGGCTTGCCGGGGAGCTGTTTTTT. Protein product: CATRLAGELFF.

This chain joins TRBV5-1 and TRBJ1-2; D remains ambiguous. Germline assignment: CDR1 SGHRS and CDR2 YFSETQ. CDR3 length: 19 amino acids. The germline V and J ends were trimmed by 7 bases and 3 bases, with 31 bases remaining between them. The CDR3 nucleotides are TGCGCCAGCGGCGTTCGACGGGTTGGGCTTCGGATCGGCGACTATGGCTACACCTTC. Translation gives CASGVRRVGLRIGDYGYTF. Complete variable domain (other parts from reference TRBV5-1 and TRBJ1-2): KAGVTQTPRYLIKTRGQQVTLSCSPISGHRSVSWYQQTPGQGLQFLFEYFSETQRNKGNFPGRFSGRQFSNSRSEMNVSTLELGDSALYLCASGVRRVGLRIGDYGYTFGSGTRLTVV.

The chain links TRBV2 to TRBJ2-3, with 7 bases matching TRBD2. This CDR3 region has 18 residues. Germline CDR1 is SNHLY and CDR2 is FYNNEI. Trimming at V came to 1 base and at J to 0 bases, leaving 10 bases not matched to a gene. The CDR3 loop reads CASSEGTLADASTDTQYF. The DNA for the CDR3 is TGTGCCAGCAGTGAAGGTACGCTAGCGGATGCTAGCACAGATACGCAGTATTTT.

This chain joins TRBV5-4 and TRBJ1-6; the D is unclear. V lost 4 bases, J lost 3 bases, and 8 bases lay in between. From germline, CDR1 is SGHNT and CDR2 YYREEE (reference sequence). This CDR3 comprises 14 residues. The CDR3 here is CASSAGSYNSPLHF. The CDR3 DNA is TGTGCCAGCAGCGCCGGGAGCTATAATTCACCCCTCCACTTT.

The CDR3 loop is CASSRDGSSGNTIYF. The CDR3 coding sequence is TGTGCCAGCAGCCGGGACGGGAGCTCTGGAAACACCATATATTTT. The chain carries TRBV7-2 and TRBJ1-3; D perhaps matches TRBD1 (5 bases). The CDR3 length is 15 residues. From germline, CDR1 is SGHTA and CDR2 FQGNSA. Between the trimmed V and J ends, which lost 5 bases and 0 bases, there was a span of 11 bases.

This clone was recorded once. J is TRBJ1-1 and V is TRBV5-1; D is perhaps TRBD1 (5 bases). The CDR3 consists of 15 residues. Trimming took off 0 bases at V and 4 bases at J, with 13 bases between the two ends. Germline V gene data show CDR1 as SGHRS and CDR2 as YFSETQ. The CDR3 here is CASSLVQGWITEAFF. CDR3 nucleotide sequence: TGCGCCAGCAGCTTGGTCCAGGGCTGGATCACTGAAGCTTTCTTT.

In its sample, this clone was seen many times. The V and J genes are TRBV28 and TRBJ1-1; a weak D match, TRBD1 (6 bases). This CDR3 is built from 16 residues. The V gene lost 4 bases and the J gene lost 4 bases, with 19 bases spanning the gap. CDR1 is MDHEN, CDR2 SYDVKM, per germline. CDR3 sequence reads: CASSSLQGRRGTEAFF. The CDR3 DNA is TGTGCCAGCAGTTCACTACAGGGCAGGAGAGGCACTGAAGCTTTCTTT.